This record looks at one TCR beta chain sequence and its context. Its matching antigen is unknown. This sample stems from a study of T cell responses to AZD1222 COVID-19 vaccine. Losses at the gene ends were 6 bases for V and 6 bases for J; bases not matched to a gene: 4. CDR1 and CDR2 from the germline V gene are WSHSY and SAAADI. This CDR3 is built from 14 residues. The repertoire was sequenced with immunoSEQ multiplex PCR; TCRdb's copy has only in-frame clones and lacks some. The table lists 180,000 or so clones, approximately 90% of them singletons. Findings of the study overall: Mostly white British, mostly female donors; authors suggested clonal diversity may be underestimated. Baseline seropositivity characterized only six AZD1222 recipients. Spike was spanned by vaccine-associated CD4 TCRs, which were dominant at 160-218 and 743-854.

The material sequenced was peripheral blood, taken 28 days after the second AZD1222 dose. The TCR was taken from an adult who received the AZD1222 COVID-19 vaccine. V is TRBV10-2 and J is TRBJ2-2; 10 bases match TRBD2. The CDR3 sequence is CASRDSGRAGELFF. The CDR3 region has the DNA TGCGCCAGCAGGGACAGCGGGAGGGCCGGGGAGCTGTTTTTT.